This paragraph reports one T cell receptor beta chain. Its antigen is currently not known. It has no much larger one-base neighbor in the sample; base qualities were not kept. Genomic DNA was extracted from the FACS-sorted cells, and the TCRbeta chains were sequenced by the commercial immunoSEQ service. The published analysis was carried out like this. ImmunoSEQ Analyzer software v3.0 and R v3.5.1 were used to analyze the repertoire data. Only productive rearrangements were analyzed, as sequences containing stop codons or out-of-frame rearrangements were removed. Simpson diversity, Shannon entropy, CDR3 length and nucleotide addition metrics were supplied by the sequencing provider. Clonotypes were categorized by frequency as dominant, sub-dominant, low or lowest abundance, and clonotypes below 0.1% were excluded from most analyses. Any CDR3 amino acid clonotype present in at least two subjects at a cumulative frequency of at least 0.5% was labeled public. TCRdb stores this immuneACCESS table with in-frame sequences only. Part of the clones is absent; in the studies checked, under half of the shortfall reflects unresolved V genes, and no reason is known for the rest. V and J calls and clone size are given by that table; D and trimming were obtained from the DNA. The sample table lists tens of thousands of clones, 87% of them with a count of one. Of the sample, more than 0.4% is held by the ten largest clones.

The data were obtained in a study of CD8 T cells in acute hepatitis C reinfection (dated by TCRdb to about 2021). Concerning the study at large: Both during acute infection and after viral clearance, the study profiled the TCRbeta repertoire of CD8+ T cells that were specific for the HCV NS3-1073 epitope. A handful of spontaneous resolvers provided paired acute and follow-up samples.

According to the study, the label for this sample's time point signals: naive CD8 control sorted from an acute-time-point sample. Enrolled in the Montreal Hepatitis C Cohort (HEPCO) in Canada, the donors were people who inject drugs, and these donors were followed every 3 months. Acute primary HCV infection was defined as a positive HCV RNA or antibody test after a negative test within the previous 24 weeks. Cells were surface stained with CD3, CD8 and CD45RO antibodies, and an aqua fixable dye was used to exclude dead cells. The cohort also had 5 to 7 subjects who developed chronic infection, defined as being HCV RNA positive at 24 weeks. Once thawed from cryostorage, peripheral blood mononuclear cells underwent negative selection via the MACS CD8+ T cell Isolation Kit to obtain CD8+ T cells. Sorting of the cells was done on a BD FACSAria II cell sorter. Including cysteine and phenylalanine, the CDR3 has 15 amino acids. The sequence is cut down to CDR3 DNA, 45 bases in frame from base 1. CDR1 SGDLS and CDR2 YYNGEE were looked up in the germline V gene. V and J are truncated by 0 bases and 3 bases respectively, leaving an intervening sequence of 10 bases.

The paper's findings and limits, for the study overall: Only the TCRbeta chain was sequenced in bulk, so alphabeta pairing of public clonotypes could not be determined. Follow-up repertoires were not available for chronically infected subjects, because NS3-1073 specific cells were too rare to be sorted. TRBV04 and TRBV06 gene families were preferentially used in all groups, and this usage was not explained by overrepresentation in the naive pool. CDR3 sequences shared with other epitopes were rare, and differing sequencing approaches may have limited exact matching. Diversity in the NS3-1073 specific repertoires was high, and no significant differences in diversity emerged among acute resolver, follow-up resolver and acute chronic samples. Over ten public clonotypes were found regardless of outcome, and V04-02/J02-02 was used by one public clonotype.

This chain joins TRBV9 to TRBJ1-3, with the D gene not clear enough to name. The sequence derives from a man in his thirties or forties with chronic hepatitis C. The sequenced sample consisted of naive CD8+ T cells from PBMCs. The sample's cell subset or site label is to be understood as: sorted total naive CD45RO-negative CD8+ T cells. The DNA sequence is given as TGTGCCAGCAGCGTAGATCATTTTTTTGGAAACACCATATATTTT. It encodes CASSVDHFFGNTIYF.